The following is a T cell receptor beta chain sequence with its context. Antigen specificity is unknown. These data come from a study of PD-1 blockade in classical Hodgkin lymphoma. General study findings and limits: The study reported lower baseline TCR diversity in newly diagnosed patients than in healthy donors. Those starting nivolumab under 1 year post-ASCT were excluded.

V lost 4 bases to trimming and J lost 0 bases, with 12 bases between them. Per germline, CDR1 SEHNR and CDR2 FQNEAQ (reference sequence). The CDR3 extends over 16 amino acids. TCRdb's table, derived via immunoSEQ multiplex PCR, lists solely in-frame clones and lacks some. The repertoire holds around 19,000 clones, with roughly 88% as singletons. Relapses following autologous stem cell transplantation were seen in all patients, with brentuximab vedotin exposure varying. The sample was peripheral blood mononuclear cells (PBMCs), taken before the second cycle of nivolumab. The sequence came from a human donor with classical Hodgkin lymphoma. The chain recombines TRBV7-9 with TRBJ2-2, with D hard to call. CDR3 coding DNA: TGTGCCAGCAGCTACAGCTTGCCAGCGAACACCGGGGAGCTGTTTTTT. Translation gives CASSYSLPANTGELFF. Supplemented by reference TRBV7-9 and TRBJ2-2, the full variable domain reads DTGVSQNPRHKITKRGQNVTFRCDPISEHNRLYWYRQTLGQGPEFLTYFQNEAQLEKSRLLSDRFSAERPKGSFSTLEIQRTEQGDSAMYLCASSYSLPANTGELFFGEGSRLTVL.